This T cell receptor (beta chain) was sequenced for a study of blood T cell repertoires in COVID-19. Study at large: Acute-phase and convalescent COVID-19 samples originated in the United States, Italy and Spain. Nucleic acid was either cDNA or gDNA, and it came from T cells, B-cell-depleted T cells, or PBMCs.

Original handling: Reference gene primer amplification gave estimated nucleated cell counts. The assay was immunoSEQ multiplex PCR, and TCRdb's table has in-frame clones only and misses some. Clone size and the V and J calls come from that table; the DNA yielded D and trimming. The table records roughly 380,000 clones, roughly 90% of them present only once. The CDR3 runs to 14 residues. J lost 7 bases, V lost 4 bases, and 7 bases had no gene match. Germline V gives CDR1 LNHDA, CDR2 SQIVND (reference sequence). Enrolled during active infection, Seattle patients were then followed longitudinally. The source of this sequence is a middle-aged woman with COVID-19, enrolled during active disease. The chain couples TRBV19 to TRBJ2-3, with 8 bases matching TRBD2. The source material was peripheral blood. For the CDR3, the DNA is TGTGCCAGTAGTACGGGCGGGGGGCTGAATACGCAGTATTTT. Translation: CASSTGGGLNTQYF.